The subject of this entry is one T cell receptor (beta chain). The antigen remains unidentified. These data originate in a study of T cell repertoires in cytomegalovirus infection. Study-wide background: CMV epitopes, recently identified HLA-C-restricted and well-studied HLA-B-restricted, were used. Both CMV infection and a matching HLA type were indicated by public TCR beta signatures.

Study-wide points: Within the response measured ex vivo, HLA-C-restricted CMV-specific TCR beta clonotypes were dominant.

TCRdb reprocessed the reads with MiXCR, giving one entry per CDR3 protein. This table holds about 20,000 distinct CDR3 sequences, around 40% found once. CDR1 and CDR2 from the germline V gene are LNHDA and SQIVND (reference sequence). V was cut by 3 bases and J by 2 bases, with 12 bases left in between. The CDR3 is 15 amino acids. The TCR was taken from a human donor in good health (CMV status not recorded). Some clones in this sample may be carry-over from other donors' samples. The sequences come from CD8+ T cells from cultured PBMCs, collected from culture after CMV antigen stimulation. The chain recombines TRBV19 with TRBJ2-3; the D is unclear. The CDR3 sequence is CASSIRLINTDTQYF. As DNA, the CDR3 is TGTGCCAGTAGTATCCGGTTAATAAACACAGATACGCAGTATTTT.